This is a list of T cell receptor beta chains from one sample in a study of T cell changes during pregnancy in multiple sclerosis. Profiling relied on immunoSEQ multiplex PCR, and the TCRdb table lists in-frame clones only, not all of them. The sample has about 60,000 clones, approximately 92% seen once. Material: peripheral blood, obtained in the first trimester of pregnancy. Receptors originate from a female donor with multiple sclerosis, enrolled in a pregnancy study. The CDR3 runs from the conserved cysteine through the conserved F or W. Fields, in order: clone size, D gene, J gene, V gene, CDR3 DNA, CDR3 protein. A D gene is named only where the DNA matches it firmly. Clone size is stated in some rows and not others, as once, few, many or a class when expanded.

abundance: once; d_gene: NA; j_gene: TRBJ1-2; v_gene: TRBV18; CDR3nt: TGTGCCAGCTCACCAATCCCAGGGGCTAACTATGGCTACACCTTC; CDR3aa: CASSPIPGANYGYTF
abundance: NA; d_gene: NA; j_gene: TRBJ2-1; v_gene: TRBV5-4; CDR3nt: TGTGCCAGCAGCTTGGCCGGTCCCCCGAGTGAGCAGTTCTTC; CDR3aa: CASSLAGPPSEQFF
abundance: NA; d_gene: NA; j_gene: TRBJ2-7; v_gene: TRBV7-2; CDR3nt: TGTGCCAGCAGCTTGCACCGGGACAACTTCTACGAGCAGTACTTC; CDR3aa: CASSLHRDNFYEQYF
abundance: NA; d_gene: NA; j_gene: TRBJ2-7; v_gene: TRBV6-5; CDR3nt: TGTGCCAGCAGTTCCCCGCGGTACGAGCAGTACTTC; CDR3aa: CASSSPRYEQYF
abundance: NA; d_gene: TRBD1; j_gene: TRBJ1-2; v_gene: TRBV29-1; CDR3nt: TGCAGCGTTGTGCACAGGGGTGACTATGGCTACACCTTC; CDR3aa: CSVVHRGDYGYTF
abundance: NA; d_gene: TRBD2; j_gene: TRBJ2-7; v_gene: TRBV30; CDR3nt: TGTGCCTGGATTGGGGGGGGGAACGAGCAGTACTTC; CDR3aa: CAWIGGGNEQYF
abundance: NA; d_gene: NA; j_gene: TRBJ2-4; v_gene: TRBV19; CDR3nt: TGTGCCAGTAGCAACCCCGGGACTAAAAACATTCAGTACTTC; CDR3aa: CASSNPGTKNIQYF
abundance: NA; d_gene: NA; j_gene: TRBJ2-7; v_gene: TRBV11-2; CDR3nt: TGTGCCAGCAGCTTCCAGACATCCTACGAGCAGTACTTC; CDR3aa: CASSFQTSYEQYF
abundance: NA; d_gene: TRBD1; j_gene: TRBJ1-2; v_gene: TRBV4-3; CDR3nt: TGCGCCAGCAGCCGAAACCGGGACAGTAACTATGGCTACACCTTC; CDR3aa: CASSRNRDSNYGYTF
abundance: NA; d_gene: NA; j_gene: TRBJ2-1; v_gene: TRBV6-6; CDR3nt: TGTGCCAGCAGTTACCACCCGGTCTACAATGAGCAGTTCTTC; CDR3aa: CASSYHPVYNEQFF
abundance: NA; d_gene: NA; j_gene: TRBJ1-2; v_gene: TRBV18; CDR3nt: TGTGCCAGCTCACCCCCTCAGGGGAGGGGAACCTATGGCTACACCTTC; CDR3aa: CASSPPQGRGTYGYTF
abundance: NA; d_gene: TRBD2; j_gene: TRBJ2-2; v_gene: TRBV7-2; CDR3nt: TGTGCCAGCAGCCCACATATAGCGGGGGGGCCTGGCACCGGGGAGCTGTTTTTT; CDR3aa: CASSPHIAGGPGTGELFF
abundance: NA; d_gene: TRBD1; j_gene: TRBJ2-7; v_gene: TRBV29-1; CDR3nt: TGCAGCGCCACCATCGACAGGGAATCGTCCTACGAGCAGTACTTC; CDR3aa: CSATIDRESSYEQYF
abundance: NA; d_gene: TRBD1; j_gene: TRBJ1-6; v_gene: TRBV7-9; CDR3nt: TGTGCCAGCAGCTCTGACAGGGGGCAGACCTATAATTCACCCCTCCACTTT; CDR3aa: CASSSDRGQTYNSPLHF
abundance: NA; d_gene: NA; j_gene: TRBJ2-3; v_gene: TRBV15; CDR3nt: TGTGCCACCAGCAGAGCCGACCCGGACAGTCAAGATACGCAGTATTTT; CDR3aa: CATSRADPDSQDTQYF
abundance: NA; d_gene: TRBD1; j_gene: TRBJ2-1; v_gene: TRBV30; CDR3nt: TGTGCCTGGAGATTTCCGACAGGACAGGGGAGGAATGAGCAGTTCTTC; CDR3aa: CAWRFPTGQGRNEQFF
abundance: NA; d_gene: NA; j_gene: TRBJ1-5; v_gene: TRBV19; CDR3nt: TGTGCCAGTCGCCTCCAGGGAATCAGTCATCAGCCCCAGCATTTT; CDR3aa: CASRLQGISHQPQHF
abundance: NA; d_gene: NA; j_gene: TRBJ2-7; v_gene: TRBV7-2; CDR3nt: TGTGCCAGCAGCTTAGGACCGGAGAGCTCCTACGAGCAGTACTTC; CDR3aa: CASSLGPESSYEQYF
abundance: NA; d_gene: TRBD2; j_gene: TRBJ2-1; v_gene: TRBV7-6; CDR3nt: TGTGCCAGCAGCCCCCTCGGTAATAGCGGGGGGGCTGGCTACAATGAGCAGTTCTTC; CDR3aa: CASSPLGNSGGAGYNEQFF
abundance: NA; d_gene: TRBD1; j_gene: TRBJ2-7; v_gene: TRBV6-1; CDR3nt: TGTGCCAGCAGGTGGGACAGGTCAAGCGAGCAGTACTTC; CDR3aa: CASRWDRSSEQYF
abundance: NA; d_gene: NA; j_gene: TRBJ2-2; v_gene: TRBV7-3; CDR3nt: TGTGCCAGCAGCCCATTACCGGTATTAAACACCGGGGAGCTGTTTTTT; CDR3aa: CASSPLPVLNTGELFF
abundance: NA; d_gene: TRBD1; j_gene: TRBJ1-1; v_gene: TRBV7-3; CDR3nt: TGTGCCAGCAGCGAAAACAGGGGGAACACTGAAGCTTTCTTT; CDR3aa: CASSENRGNTEAFF
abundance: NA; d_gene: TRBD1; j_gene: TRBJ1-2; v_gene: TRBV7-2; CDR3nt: TGTGCCAGCAGCTTAGTCTTGGGGACAGCTAATGGCTACACCTTC; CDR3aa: CASSLVLGTANGYTF
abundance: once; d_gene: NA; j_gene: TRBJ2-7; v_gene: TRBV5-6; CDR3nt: TGTGCCAGCAGGACCAGGGGTTATCGGGAGTACTTC; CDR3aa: CASRTRGYREYF
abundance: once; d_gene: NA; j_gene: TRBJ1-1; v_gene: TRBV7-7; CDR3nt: TGTGCTAGCAGCTTAGAAGAGGGCCCTAGGACTGAAGCTTTCTTT; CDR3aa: CASSLEEGPRTEAFF
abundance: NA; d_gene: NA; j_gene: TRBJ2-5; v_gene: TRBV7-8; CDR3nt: TGTGCCAGCAGCTTAGACGTTGGGGGGTGGGAGACCCAGTACTTC; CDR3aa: CASSLDVGGWETQYF
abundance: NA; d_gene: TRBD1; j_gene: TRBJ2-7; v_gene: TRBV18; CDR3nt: TGTGCCAGCTCCTTAACGGGACAGGGAAACGAGCAGTACTTC; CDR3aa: CASSLTGQGNEQYF
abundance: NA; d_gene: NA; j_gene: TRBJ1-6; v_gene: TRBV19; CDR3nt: TGTGCCAGACACGACGGGAGCTCCTATAATTCACCCCTCCACTTT; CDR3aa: CARHDGSSYNSPLHF
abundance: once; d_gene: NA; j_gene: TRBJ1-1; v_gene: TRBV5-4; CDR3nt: TGTGCCAGCAGCTTGGTGGTTTTGGGGGGGCGGAGCACTGAAGCTTTCTTT; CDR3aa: CASSLVVLGGRSTEAFF
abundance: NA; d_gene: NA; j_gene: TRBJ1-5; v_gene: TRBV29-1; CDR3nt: TGCAGCACTTTGGTTGGCAGGGGAAATCAGCCCCAGCATTTT; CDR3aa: CSTLVGRGNQPQHF
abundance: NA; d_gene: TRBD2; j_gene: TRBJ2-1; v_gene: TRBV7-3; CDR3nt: TGTGCCAGCAGCACTGGGCCTAGCGGGGGGCGGGGTGAGCAGTTCTTC; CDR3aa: CASSTGPSGGRGEQFF
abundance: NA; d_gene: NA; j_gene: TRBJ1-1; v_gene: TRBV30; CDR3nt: TGTGCCTGGAGTCGGGGGGCGCGCACTGAAGCTTTCTTT; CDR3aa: CAWSRGARTEAFF
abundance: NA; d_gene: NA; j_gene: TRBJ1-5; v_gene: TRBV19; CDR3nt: TGTGCCAGTAGGATCCTTGGGGGGTTCCCCAATCAGCCCCAGCATTTT; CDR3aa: CASRILGGFPNQPQHF
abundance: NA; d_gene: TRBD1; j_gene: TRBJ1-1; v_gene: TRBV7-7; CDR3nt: TGTGCTAGCAGCCCCGTGACAGGGTTTGGGGCTGAAGCTTTCTTT; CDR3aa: CASSPVTGFGAEAFF
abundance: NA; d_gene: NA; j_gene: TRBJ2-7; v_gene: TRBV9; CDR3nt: TGTGCCAGCAGCGTAGCCCAGACAGTTTACGAGCAGTACTTC; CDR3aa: CASSVAQTVYEQYF
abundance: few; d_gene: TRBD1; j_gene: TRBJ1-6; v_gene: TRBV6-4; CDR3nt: TGTGCCAGCAGTGACTCGAGCGGGACAGGGGGATCACCCCTCCACTTT; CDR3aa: CASSDSSGTGGSPLHF
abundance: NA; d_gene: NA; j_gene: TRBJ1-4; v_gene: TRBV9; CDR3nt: TGTGCCAGCAGCGTGTCCCAAGGGCAGGGGCATGAAAAACTGTTTTTT; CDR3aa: CASSVSQGQGHEKLFF
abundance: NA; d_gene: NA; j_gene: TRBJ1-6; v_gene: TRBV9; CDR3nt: TGTGCCAGCAGCGTTGAAGGCGTCAGGGCAAGCTCCTATAATTCACCCCTCCACTTT; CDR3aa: CASSVEGVRASSYNSPLHF
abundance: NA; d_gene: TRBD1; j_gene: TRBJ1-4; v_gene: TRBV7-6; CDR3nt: TGTGCCAGCAGCTCTACAGGGGTGGCTAATGAAAAACTGTTTTTT; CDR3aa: CASSSTGVANEKLFF
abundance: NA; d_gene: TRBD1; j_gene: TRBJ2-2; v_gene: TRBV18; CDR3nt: TGTGCCAGCTCACCTACGACAGGACAGGGGGGAACCCCTCTCCTCATCGCGAACACCGGGGAGCTGTTTTTT; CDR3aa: CASSPTTGQGGTPLLIANTGELFF
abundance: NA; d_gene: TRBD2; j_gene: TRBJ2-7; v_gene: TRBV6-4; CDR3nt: TGTGCCAGCAGACCGACTAGCGGGGGCCCCTACGAGCAGTACTTC; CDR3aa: CASRPTSGGPYEQYF
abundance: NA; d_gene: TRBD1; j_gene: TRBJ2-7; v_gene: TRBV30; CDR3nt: TGTGCCTGGGATAGACAGGGTGGGCCCTACGAGCAGTACTTC; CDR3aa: CAWDRQGGPYEQYF
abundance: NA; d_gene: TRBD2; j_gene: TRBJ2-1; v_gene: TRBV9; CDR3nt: TGTGCCAGCAGCGTTGGCTCGGGCGGGGGGACTTCCTACAATGAGCAGTTCTTC; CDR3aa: CASSVGSGGGTSYNEQFF
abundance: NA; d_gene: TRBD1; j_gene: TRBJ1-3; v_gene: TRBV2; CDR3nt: TGTGCCAGCAGTGTGCCCCGACAGGGCGGGTTGGGAAACACCATATATTTT; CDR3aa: CASSVPRQGGLGNTIYF
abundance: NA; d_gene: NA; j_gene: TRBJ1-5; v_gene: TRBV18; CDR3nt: TGTGCCAGCTCACTTTCAGGGATTAGCAATCAGCCCCAGCATTTT; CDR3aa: CASSLSGISNQPQHF
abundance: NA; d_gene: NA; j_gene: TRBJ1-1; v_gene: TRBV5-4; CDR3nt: TGTGCCAGCAGTTCTGACAGTTACACTGAAGCTTTCTTT; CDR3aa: CASSSDSYTEAFF
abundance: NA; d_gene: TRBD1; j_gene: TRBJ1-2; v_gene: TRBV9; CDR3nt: TGTGCCAGCAGCGTCCTACAGGGGGCGAGCTACTATGGCTACACCTTC; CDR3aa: CASSVLQGASYYGYTF
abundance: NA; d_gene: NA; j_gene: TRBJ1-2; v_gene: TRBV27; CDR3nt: TGTGCCAGCAGAATAGGGGCAGGAGGCTACACCTTC; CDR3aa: CASRIGAGGYTF
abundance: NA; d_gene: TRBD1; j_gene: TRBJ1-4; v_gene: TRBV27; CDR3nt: TGTGCCAGCAGACCCACCGGGACAGGGCACGAAAAACTGTTTTTT; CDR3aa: CASRPTGTGHEKLFF
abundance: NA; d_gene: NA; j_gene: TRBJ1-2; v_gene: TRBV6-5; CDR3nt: TGTGCCAGCAGTTACTCGATTCTCGGGGGAAGGGGCTACACCTTC; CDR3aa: CASSYSILGGRGYTF
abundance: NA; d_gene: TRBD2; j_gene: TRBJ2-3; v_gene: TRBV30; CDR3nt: TGTGCCTGGGGGTTAAAGCGGGGCTGGGACGCAGATACGCAGTATTTT; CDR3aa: CAWGLKRGWDADTQYF
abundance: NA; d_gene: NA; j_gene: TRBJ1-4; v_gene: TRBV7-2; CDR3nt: TGTGCCAGCAGCCCGGCGTCGGGTGAAAAACTGTTTTTT; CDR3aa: CASSPASGEKLFF